These 12 T cell receptor beta chains share one sample of origin, sequenced in a study of T cell changes during pregnancy in multiple sclerosis. Clones were read by immunoSEQ multiplex PCR, and TCRdb kept only the in-frame ones, dropping some. The table lists about 89,000 clones, just under 95% of them singletons, with under 0.85% in the top ten. This material consisted of peripheral blood, taken in the third trimester of pregnancy. The receptor source for this set is a female donor with multiple sclerosis, enrolled in a pregnancy study.

This clone was counted once. The V gene is TRBV11-2, the J gene TRBJ1-2, with 8 bases aligning to TRBD1. Germline V lookup: CDR1 SGHAT, CDR2 FQNNGV. The CDR3 runs to 16 residues. Trimming cost V 5 bases and J 1 base; bases outside gene matches: 9. The CDR3 coding sequence is TGTGCCAGCAGCCTCGGGACAGGAATATTTAACTATGGCTACACCTTC. Translation gives CASSLGTGIFNYGYTF.

The rearrangement joins TRBV5-4 to TRBJ2-6; tentatively, D is TRBD2 (5 bases). This CDR3 is 17 amino acids long. V lost 4 bases to trimming and J lost 0 bases, with 14 bases between them. CDR1 and CDR2 (germline): SGHNT, YYREEE (reference sequence). CDR3 DNA sequence: TGTGCCAGCAGCCAAGGGAGTTCTAGCTCTGGGGCCAACGTCCTGACTTTC. Translating gives CASSQGSSSSGANVLTF.

The chain carries TRBV28 and TRBJ1-4; D might be TRBD1 (5 bases). Trimming left V 6 bases short and J 6 bases short, with 17 bases between. This CDR3 is built from 15 residues. Per germline, CDR1 MDHEN and CDR2 SYDVKM. CDR3 sequence: CASSAGVYGYEKLFF. In nucleotides, the CDR3 is TGTGCCAGCAGCGCGGGGGTTTATGGATATGAAAAACTGTTTTTT.

This clone was counted once. The J gene is TRBJ2-2, the V gene TRBV6-1, with 10 nucleotides matching TRBD2. The CDR3 has 18 amino acids. CDR1 is MNHNS and CDR2 is SASEGT in the germline V gene. Trimming at V came to 1 base and at J to 0 bases, leaving 5 bases not matched to a gene. CDR3 sequence (DNA): TGTGCCAGCAGTGAAGTTATAGCGGGAGGCCCGAACACCGGGGAGCTGTTTTTT. Its translation: CASSEVIAGGPNTGELFF.

A few counts support this clone. The chain joins TRBV30 to TRBJ2-1; no firm D call. V lost 0 bases, J lost 4 bases, and 7 bases lay in between. This CDR3 region has 13 residues. Germline CDR1 and CDR2: GTSNPN and SVGIG (reference sequence). CDR3 sequence: CAWSVTRYNEQFF. CDR3 DNA: TGTGCCTGGAGTGTAACGCGGTACAATGAGCAGTTCTTC.

The chain recombines TRBV7-9 with TRBJ2-1; tentatively, D is TRBD1 (6 bases). The CDR3 covers 17 residues. Trimming pared 6 bases from V and 4 bases from J, leaving 22 bases between. CDR1 is SEHNR, CDR2 FQNEAQ, per germline (reference sequence). This chain's CDR3 is CASRPGLSTGIYNEQFF. The CDR3, as DNA: TGTGCCAGCAGGCCTGGACTTTCTACAGGGATTTACAATGAGCAGTTCTTC.

The V gene is TRBV19, the J gene TRBJ1-5, with D possibly TRBD1 on 6 matching bases. CDR3 size: 15 residues. Trimming removed 3 bases at V and 9 bases at J, with 18 bases between. Germline V gene data show CDR1 as LNHDA and CDR2 as SQIVND (reference sequence). The CDR3 nucleotides are TGTGCCAGTAGTATGGAAGGACAGCCGATGGGGCCCCAGCATTTT. Protein: CASSMEGQPMGPQHF.

The gene calls are TRBV18 and TRBJ2-6, with 10 bases aligning to TRBD1. The V gene end was trimmed by 3 bases and the J gene end by 4 bases; junction bases not matched to a gene: 9. The CDR3 extends over 18 amino acids. Germline assignment: CDR1 KGHSH and CDR2 LQKENI. CDR3 in amino acids: CASSPRQGARAGANVLTF. The CDR3 DNA follows: TGTGCCAGCTCACCTCGACAGGGGGCCCGGGCGGGGGCCAACGTCCTGACTTTC.

This chain links TRBV6-1 with TRBJ1-1; weak D call: TRBD1 (6 bases). Germline assignment: CDR1 MNHNS and CDR2 SASEGT. V lost 0 bases and J 10 bases, leaving 15 bases between the germline ends. The CDR3 consists of 14 residues. This chain's CDR3 is CASSEATGMRGAFF. CDR3 sequence (DNA): TGTGCCAGCAGTGAAGCCACAGGGATGCGAGGAGCTTTCTTT.

The chain joins TRBV10-3 to TRBJ2-7, with a possible D match to TRBD1 (6 bases). With 5 bases removed from V and 3 bases from J, the gap between germline ends came to 11 bases. The CDR3 totals 13 residues. Germline V CDR1 and CDR2: ENHRY, SYGVKD. The CDR3 bases are TGTGCCATCAGTATCAAAGGGGGCTACGAGCAGTACTTC. Its translation is CAISIKGGYEQYF.

The chain has TRBV11-2 and TRBJ2-1; D is perhaps TRBD2 (6 bases). Germline CDR1 is SGHAT and CDR2 is FQNNGV. V was shortened by 1 base and J by 6 bases, with 19 bases between the two germline ends. The CDR3 loop spans 17 amino acids. CDR3 region: CASSLGVRLREINEQFF. The DNA for the CDR3 is TGTGCCAGCAGCTTAGGGGTACGGCTACGGGAGATCAATGAGCAGTTCTTC.

The gene calls are TRBV5-6 and TRBJ2-5, with D perhaps matching TRBD2 (6 bases). V was trimmed by 0 bases and J by 1 base, leaving 7 bases between them. CDR3 length: 14 residues. Germline CDR1 reads SGHDT; CDR2 reads YYEEEE. The CDR3 sequence: CASSLGGAQETQYF. The CDR3 DNA is TGTGCCAGCAGCTTGGGCGGGGCCCAAGAGACCCAGTACTTC. Together with reference TRBV5-6 and TRBJ2-5, the CDR3 gives the full variable domain: DAGVTQSPTHLIKTRGQQVTLRCSPKSGHDTVSWYQQALGQGPQFIFQYYEEEERQRGNFPDRFSGHQFPNYSSELNVNALLLGDSALYLCASSLGGAQETQYFGPGTRLLVL.